This TCR beta chain came from a study of response to subunit inactivated influenza vaccine. The V gene's germline CDR1 is SGHRS and CDR2 YFSETQ. This CDR3 has 15 amino acids. The ends were cut back, 1 base at V and 5 bases at J, with 15 bases in the middle. MiXCR was run by TCRdb on the RT-PCR reads, yielding one entry per CDR3 protein. This sample has more than 500,000 distinct CDR3 sequences; roughly 10% occur once, and the top ten carry about 11%. Only a few counts were recorded for this clonotype. This sample was also put to use in a study of T cells expressing NK-cell markers. This second study says: In generating TCR beta cDNA, 5'RACE template switching with UMIs was used.

The clonotype comes from a man aged 50 or older who received an inactivated influenza vaccine. The specimen comprised PBMCs from blood, sampled on the day of vaccination. V is TRBV5-1 and J is TRBJ2-5, with D tentatively TRBD2 (5 bases). DNA of the CDR3: TGCGCCAGCAGCTTGATTTTACAACCGGGGGAGACCCAGTACTTC. This gives the protein CASSLILQPGETQYF.